One and the same sample provided the 21 T cell receptor beta chains below, sequenced in a study of sequential checkpoint blockade in melanoma. Described treatment: randomized to nivolumab then ipilimumab (arm A) or the reverse (arm B). Measured with immunoSEQ multiplex PCR; TCRdb has only the in-frame clones, and not every one. The sample lists about 13,000 clones, about 73% occurring once. The source material was CD8+ T cells sorted from blood (inferred from file names), sampled from a patient given nivolumab and ipilimumab in sequence. The receptors derive from a human donor with melanoma.

The chain couples TRBV6-4 to TRBJ2-3; 11 bases match TRBD2. J was trimmed by 2 bases and V by 5 bases; bases with no gene match: 3. The CDR3 has 15 residues. Germline values: CDR1 MRHNA, CDR2 SNTAGT. The CDR3 here is CASSPTSGVTDTQYF. CDR3 sequence (DNA): TGTGCCAGCAGTCCGACTAGCGGGGTCACAGATACGCAGTATTTT.

The rearrangement uses TRBV6-4 and TRBJ2-1; 13 nucleotides align to TRBD2. The J segment lost 5 bases and the V segment lost 3 bases, leaving 1 base of the junction unmatched. The CDR3 contains 15 residues. From germline, CDR1 is MRHNA and CDR2 SNTAGT. The CDR3 DNA reads as TGTGCCAGCAGTGAAGGGACTAGCGGGGACAATGAGCAGTTCTTC. It specifies CASSEGTSGDNEQFF.

This chain uses TRBV6-5 with TRBJ2-3, with a possible D match to TRBD2 (7 bases). CDR1 is MNHEY and CDR2 is SVGAGI in the germline V gene. V gave up 0 bases and J gave up 5 bases, with 12 bases separating them. The CDR3 covers 15 residues. CDR3 bases: TGTGCCAGCAGTTACTCGACGGGGGGCGGAGATACGCAGTATTTT. This codes for CASSYSTGGGDTQYF.

V usage is TRBV27 and J usage is TRBJ2-5; TRBD2 matches 9 bases. V was clipped by 5 bases and J by 4 bases; unmatched bases: 11. Per germline, CDR1 MNHEY and CDR2 SMNVEV (reference sequence). This CDR3 has 16 amino acids. CDR3 loop: CASSLIAGANGETQYF. CDR3 DNA sequence: TGTGCCAGCAGTCTGATAGCGGGGGCGAACGGAGAGACCCAGTACTTC.

The chain employs TRBV4-3 and TRBJ2-3; 13 bases align to TRBD2. CDR3 length: 16 amino acids. V shed 4 bases, J shed 2 bases, and the junction held 3 bases outside the gene matches. CDR1 is LGHNA and CDR2 is YSLEER in the germline V gene. In DNA, the CDR3 is TGCGCCAGCAGCCTCGGGACTAGCGGGATCACAGATACGCAGTATTTT. The encoded protein is CASSLGTSGITDTQYF.

The count of this clone is one. V usage is TRBV13 and J usage is TRBJ2-7; 8 bases line up with TRBD1. CDR1 and CDR2 (germline): PRHDT, FYEKMQ (reference sequence). This CDR3 is built from 15 residues. V was clipped by 7 bases and J by 1 base; unmatched bases: 9. The CDR3 DNA reads TGTGCCAGCACCCCAACCAGGGGGCTATCCTACGAGCAGTACTTC. Translation gives CASTPTRGLSYEQYF. Full variable domain (remainder filled in from reference TRBV13 and TRBJ2-7): AAGVIQSPRHLIKEKRETATLKCYPIPRHDTVYWYQQGPGQDPQFLISFYEKMQSDKGSIPDRFSAQQFSDYHSELNMSSLELGDSALYFCASTPTRGLSYEQYFGPGTRLTVT.

The CDR3 sequence is CASSFMNTEAFF. The CDR3 nucleotides read TGTGCCAGCAGCTTCATGAACACTGAAGCTTTCTTT. This chain joins TRBV11-3 and TRBJ1-1; D gene uncertain. This CDR3 is built from 12 residues. Trimming removed 3 bases at V and 0 bases at J, with 2 bases between. The germline V gene has CDR1 SGHNT and CDR2 YENEEA.

A single count supports this clone. The J gene is TRBJ1-2, the V gene TRBV6-4; 8 bases are a match to TRBD1. This CDR3 is 16 amino acids long. Germline V lookup: CDR1 MRHNA, CDR2 SNTAGT. After removal of 3 bases from V and 3 bases from J, the junction contained 9 bases not matched to a gene. CDR3 in DNA: TGTGCCAGCAGTGAGCAAGACAGGGGAATGGACTATGGCTACACCTTC. Residues: CASSEQDRGMDYGYTF.

The V call is TRBV29-1, the J call TRBJ2-7, with TRBD1 matching 8 bases. CDR3 length equals 16 residues. The V gene's germline CDR1 is SQVTM and CDR2 ANQGSEA. V gave up 5 bases and J gave up 3 bases; unmatched junction bases: 15. The CDR3 region has the DNA TGCAGCGTTAGTGGGGGGTGGACAGGGAAACTCTACGAGCAGTACTTC. This translates into CSVSGGWTGKLYEQYF.

This chain joins TRBV19 and TRBJ2-7; tentative D call: TRBD2 (6 bases). This CDR3 has 16 residues. CDR1 and CDR2 (germline): LNHDA, SQIVND (reference sequence). The V end was cut by 5 bases, the J end by 6 bases, with 23 bases between. The CDR3 DNA sequence: TGTGCCAGTAGTCCCCGGGACTCGGAAATATGGGGCGAGCAGTACTTC. Its protein product is CASSPRDSEIWGEQYF. Drawing the rest from reference TRBV19 and TRBJ2-7, the complete variable domain is DGGITQSPKYLFRKEGQNVTLSCEQNLNHDAMYWYRQDPGQGLRLIYYSQIVNDFQKGDIAEGYSVSREKKESFPLTVTSAQKNPTAFYLCASSPRDSEIWGEQYFGPGTRLTVT.

The chain carries TRBV6-5 and TRBJ2-7, with 8 bases that match TRBD1. V gave up 0 bases and J gave up 5 bases; unmatched junction bases: 9. CDR1 MNHEY and CDR2 SVGAGI come from the germline V gene. This CDR3 spans 16 amino acids. CDR3 sequence: CASSYSRQGSEDEQYF. In nucleotides, the CDR3 is TGTGCCAGCAGTTACTCAAGACAGGGGAGCGAGGACGAGCAGTACTTC.

This sequence joins TRBV9 and TRBJ2-3, with TRBD1 as a possible D gene (6 bases). Trimming pared 3 bases from V and 3 bases from J, leaving 11 bases between. Germline V gene lookup returns CDR1 SGDLS and CDR2 YYNGEE. The CDR3 totals 14 residues. The CDR3 coding sequence is TGTGCCAGCAGCGCGATAGGGGGTACAGATACGCAGTATTTT. Protein sequence: CASSAIGGTDTQYF.

V and J are TRBV12-5 and TRBJ1-5; TRBD1 matches at 8 bases. J was trimmed by 3 bases and V by 5 bases; bases with no gene match: 9. CDR3 length: 16 residues. Germline loops: CDR1 LGHNT, CDR2 FRNRAP. The CDR3 spells CASGPGQGANNQPQHF. The CDR3 nucleotides are TGTGCTAGTGGTCCCGGACAGGGTGCGAACAATCAGCCCCAGCATTTT. Together with reference TRBV12-5 and TRBJ1-5, the CDR3 gives the full variable domain: DARVTQTPRHKVTEMGQEVTMRCQPILGHNTVFWYRQTMMQGLELLAYFRNRAPLDDSGMPKDRFSAEMPDATLATLKIQPSEPRDSAVYFCASGPGQGANNQPQHFGDGTRLSIL.

V and J are TRBV4-1 and TRBJ1-5; D may be TRBD1 (6 bases). The germline CDR1 and CDR2 sequences are MGHRA and YSYEKL. V was shortened by 1 base and J by 4 bases, with 11 bases between the two germline ends. The CDR3 consists of 15 residues. CDR3 bases: TGCGCCAGCAGCCAAGTAGCGGGGGCTAATCAGCCCCAGCATTTT. It encodes CASSQVAGANQPQHF.

This chain uses TRBV27 with TRBJ1-2; the D gene is possibly TRBD1 (5 bases). This CDR3 comprises 14 residues. V lost 8 bases and J 0 bases, leaving 13 bases between the germline ends. Germline V CDR1 and CDR2: MNHEY, SMNVEV (reference sequence). DNA of the CDR3: TGTGCCAGCGCTCGTGCAGGGACTAACTATGGCTACACCTTC. Translation: CASARAGTNYGYTF.

The chain combines TRBV2 with TRBJ1-5, with no clear D. The CDR3 spans 13 residues. From germline, CDR1 is SNHLY and CDR2 FYNNEI. The ends were cut back, 8 bases at V and 1 base at J, with 9 bases in the middle. DNA of the CDR3: TGTGCCAGCGAGGCCGAGAGCAATCAGCCCCAGCATTTT. It yields the protein CASEAESNQPQHF.

The chain joins TRBV28 to TRBJ2-2, with 10 bases aligning to TRBD2. The CDR3 is made up of 18 amino acids. Unmatched junction bases numbered 7, after V lost 2 bases and J lost 1 base. CDR1 is MDHEN, CDR2 SYDVKM, per germline. DNA of the CDR3: TGTGCCAGCAGTTTAATACCGGGACTAGCGATGAACACCGGGGAGCTGTTTTTT. Its translation is CASSLIPGLAMNTGELFF.

This clone was seen a few times. The rearrangement uses TRBV25-1 and TRBJ2-1; TRBD2 agrees at 7 bases. J gave up 5 bases and V 4 bases, and 5 bases lay outside the gene matches. The CDR3 consists of 14 residues. The germline CDR1 and CDR2 sequences are MGHDK and SYGVNS. DNA for the CDR3: TGTGCCAGCAGTGTGGCTAGCGGACACAATGAGCAGTTCTTC. Its translation: CASSVASGHNEQFF.

The gene calls are TRBV27 and TRBJ2-1; 7 nucleotides match TRBD2. With V trimmed by 2 bases and J by 2 bases, 6 bases remained unmatched. Germline CDR1 reads MNHEY; CDR2 reads SMNVEV (reference sequence). This CDR3 region has 16 residues. The CDR3 nucleotides are TGTGCCAGCAGTTTAAGCACTAGCGAGGCCTACAATGAGCAGTTCTTC. Its protein is CASSLSTSEAYNEQFF.

This clone appeared a single time. V is TRBV30 and J is TRBJ2-1, with a possible D match to TRBD1 (6 bases). Deletions cut 1 base from V and 7 bases from J, with 11 bases between. The CDR3 runs 13 residues. Germline CDR1 reads GTSNPN; CDR2 reads SVGIG (reference sequence). The CDR3 loop reads CAWSDRAGNEQFF. CDR3 sequence (DNA): TGTGCCTGGAGTGACAGGGCTGGGAATGAGCAGTTCTTC.

This rearrangement joins TRBV9 to TRBJ2-7; 8 bases are shared with TRBD1. The junction had 6 bases not matched to a gene; V was cut back by 1 base and J by 3 bases. Germline V gives CDR1 SGDLS, CDR2 YYNGEE. This CDR3 contains 15 residues. CDR3 sequence reads: CASSVRTGPDYEQYF. The CDR3 DNA reads TGTGCCAGCAGCGTAAGGACAGGGCCTGACTACGAGCAGTACTTC.